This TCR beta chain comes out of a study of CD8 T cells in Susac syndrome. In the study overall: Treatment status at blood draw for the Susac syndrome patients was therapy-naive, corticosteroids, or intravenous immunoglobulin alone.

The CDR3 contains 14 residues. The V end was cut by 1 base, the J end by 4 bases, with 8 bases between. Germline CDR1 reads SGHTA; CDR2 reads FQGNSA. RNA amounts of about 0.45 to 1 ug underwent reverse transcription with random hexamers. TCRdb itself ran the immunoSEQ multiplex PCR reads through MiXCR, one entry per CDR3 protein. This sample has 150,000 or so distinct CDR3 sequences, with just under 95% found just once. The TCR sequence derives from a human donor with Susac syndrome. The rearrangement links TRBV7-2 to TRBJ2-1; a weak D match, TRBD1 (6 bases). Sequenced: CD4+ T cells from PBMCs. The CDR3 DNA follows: TGTGCCAGCAGCTTAGGGACAGCTTACAATGAGCAGTTCTTC. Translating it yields CASSLGTAYNEQFF.